This TCR beta chain was found in a study of neurological immune-mediated disorders. Study results and limitations: When repertoires were grouped phylogenetically, those of 18 of 34 multiple sclerosis patients fell into one related-CDR3 cluster, a possible signature. In multiple sclerosis patients, the repertoire cluster was unrelated to clinical or MRI findings.

Synthesis of cDNA was performed by 5'RACE using 10-nucleotide random UMIs. From 15-18 subjects, each sequencing run yielded over 180 million TCR-beta sequences. MiXCR, applied by TCRdb to the 5' RACE reads, yields one record per CDR3 protein. The table has tens of thousands of distinct CDR3 sequences, about 3.5% seen once. V lost 4 bases and J 0 bases, leaving 14 bases between the germline ends. Germline V CDR1 and CDR2: SGHKS, YYEKEE (reference sequence). This CDR3 has 16 residues. This clonotype occurred many times. Its antigen is currently unknown. The sequencing input was PBMCs. The chain has TRBV5-5 and TRBJ2-1; maybe TRBD2 (6 bases). This TCR came from a young woman with multiple sclerosis. CDR3 DNA sequence: TGTGCCAGCAGCCGGGGGATTAGCAGCTCCTACAATGAGCAGTTCTTC. Amino acid sequence: CASSRGISSSYNEQFF.